This is a list of T cell receptor beta chains from one sample in a study of shared clonotypes between healthy human individuals. Method: immunoSEQ multiplex PCR; TCRdb's copy keeps in-frame clones and lacks some. The sample carries about 1,500,000 clones, around 95% recorded once. Sequenced input: naive CD4+ T cells sorted from blood. Source of these receptors: a man under 40 in good health. Both conserved end residues are trimmed from each CDR3. The order of the fields is CDR3 protein, V gene.

CDR3: ASSFKVGRASEQY
V: TRBV5-4

CDR3: ASSLAVGDSQETQY
V: TRBV5-4

CDR3: ASRSGTGAEKLF
V: TRBV5-1

CDR3: ASSLRGYNEQF
V: TRBV27

CDR3: ASSWDRNTEAF
V: TRBV5-5

CDR3: ASSLNLEGQEF
V: TRBV27

CDR3: ASSLGRAKGYT
V: TRBV5-5

CDR3: ASSEAGGLGEQY
V: TRBV6-1

CDR3: ATNNHNQPQH
V: TRBV15

CDR3: ASSVGGGQGAADTQY
V: TRBV9

CDR3: ASSTRDLGTGELF
V: TRBV28

CDR3: ASSLRVGGETQY
V: TRBV6-1

CDR3: ASRGILFTKNIQY
V: TRBV11-2

CDR3: ASSPRGLAGFAEQY
V: TRBV11-2

CDR3: ASSFRYSQPQH
V: TRBV27

CDR3: ASSLGQKNQPQH
V: TRBV5-1

CDR3: ASSVVRGAHDTYEQY
V: TRBV9

CDR3: ASSQGRAGANVLT
V: TRBV4-3

CDR3: ASSPPTVEKLF
V: TRBV18

CDR3: ASSYGGVGQPQH
V: TRBV6-5

CDR3: ASSSSRGLF
V: TRBV28

CDR3: ASSLSLAGPDTQY
V: TRBV28

CDR3: ASSLLTGGAYEQY
V: TRBV7-2

CDR3: ASSRLAGGMDTQY
V: TRBV5-1

CDR3: ASSLDRGVETQY
V: TRBV7-2

CDR3: SVKFGGYNEQF
V: TRBV29-1

CDR3: ASSSGQGARSSYNEQF
V: TRBV5-4

CDR3: ASSSASASTDTQY
V: TRBV5-6

CDR3: ASSQGKGRAYYNEQF
V: TRBV14

CDR3: SADRAGAEAF
V: TRBV29-1

CDR3: ASSLSGRNQPQH
V: TRBV28

CDR3: ASRQVSNQPQH
V: TRBV6-1

CDR3: ATSTSQGSYNEQF
V: TRBV7-9

CDR3: ASSEALPAETQY
V: TRBV2

CDR3: AWSVSLRSGNTIY
V: TRBV30

CDR3: ASSLILSGRGNEQF
V: TRBV28

CDR3: ASSPPGSGRGEQF
V: TRBV28

CDR3: ASSPGTGGQETQY
V: TRBV18

CDR3: ASSLVPGLSYEQY
V: TRBV7-9

CDR3: AISELFSEKLF
V: TRBV10-3

CDR3: ASSLTQGNTGELF
V: TRBV28

CDR3: ASSWDRGSYEQY
V: TRBV28

CDR3: ASSLGGLSTDTQY
V: TRBV11-2

CDR3: ASSLEVARTYEQY
V: TRBV11-2

CDR3: ASSSGSGNTIY
V: TRBV18

CDR3: ASSQEPVGGRAGELF
V: TRBV4-1

CDR3: ASSFRTFSYNEQF
V: TRBV11-2

CDR3: ASSYRGESYGYT
V: TRBV6-5

CDR3: ASSPADTDTQY
V: TRBV7-9

CDR3: ASSQTSGRTDTQY
V: TRBV28